These 15 T cell receptor beta chains originate from one sample sequenced in a study of CD8 T cells in Susac syndrome. An input of roughly 0.5 to 1 ug of RNA was subjected to reverse transcription using random hexamers. TCRdb recomputed calls from the immunoSEQ multiplex PCR reads with MiXCR, one row per CDR3 protein. The repertoire holds about 210,000 distinct CDR3 sequences, with 95% as singletons. Sequencing was done on a sample of CD4+ T cells from PBMCs. These receptor sequences come from a human donor in good health.

The chain employs TRBV12-3 or TRBV12-4 and TRBJ2-4; D gene ambiguous. V was trimmed by 3 bases and J by 3 bases, leaving 12 bases between them. The CDR3 sequence is 15 residues long. CDR3 sequence: CASSFDGGSKNIQYF. For the CDR3, the DNA is TGTGCCAGCAGTTTCGACGGTGGAAGCAAAAACATTCAGTACTTC.

The genes are TRBV5-1 and TRBJ2-5; D is unresolved. V lost 3 bases and J 5 bases, leaving 8 bases between the germline ends. Germline V gives CDR1 SGHRS, CDR2 YFSETQ. This CDR3 spans 12 amino acids. The CDR3 loop is CASSYGVETQYF. In DNA form, the CDR3 reads TGCGCCAGCAGCTATGGAGTGGAGACCCAGTACTTC.

V usage is TRBV20-1 and J usage is TRBJ1-1, with 8 bases aligning to TRBD1. This CDR3 has 15 residues. CDR1 is DFQATT, CDR2 SNEGSKA, per germline (reference sequence). J lost 4 bases, V lost 0 bases, and 7 bases had no gene match. The CDR3 nucleotides are TGCAGTGCTAGAGATTTCAGGGACAGGATCACTGAAGCTTTCTTT. This gives the protein CSARDFRDRITEAFF.

This clonotype was seen a handful of times. This rearrangement joins TRBV11-2 to TRBJ2-1, with 8 nucleotides matching TRBD1. Unmatched junction bases numbered 4, after V lost 3 bases and J lost 3 bases. The CDR3 is made up of 15 amino acids. Germline CDR1 SGHAT, CDR2 FQNNGV. The CDR3 DNA is TGTGCCAGCAGCTTTGGACAGGGAATCTACAATGAGCAGTTCTTC. Its protein is CASSFGQGIYNEQFF.

The J gene is TRBJ2-7, the V gene TRBV18; D unresolved. Trimming pared 1 base from V and 2 bases from J, leaving 6 bases between. This CDR3 has 13 amino acids. Germline CDR1 is KGHSH and CDR2 is LQKENI. CDR3 DNA sequence: TGTGCCAGCTCACCACTCGAGGCCTACGAGCAGTACTTC. This translates into CASSPLEAYEQYF.

The rearrangement uses TRBV29-1 and TRBJ2-2; D not certain. The CDR3 consists of 15 residues. Per germline, CDR1 SQVTM and CDR2 ANQGSEA. V gave up 7 bases and J gave up 3 bases, with 18 bases separating them. CDR3 DNA: TGCAGCGCCGGCAGCGAGGTTAGAGACACCGGGGAGCTGTTTTTT. Translated, it gives CSAGSEVRDTGELFF.

The rearrangement uses TRBV7-3 and TRBJ2-5; no clear D. Germline V lookup: CDR1 SGHTA, CDR2 FQGTGA. This CDR3 spans 14 amino acids. Trimming took 5 bases from V and 1 from J, leaving 11 bases between them. In DNA, the CDR3 is TGTGCCAGCAGCGCCATGGGCAGCCAAGAGACCCAGTACTTC. It specifies CASSAMGSQETQYF.

This sequence joins TRBV3-1 and TRBJ2-7, with 7 bases lining up with TRBD2. CDR1 LGHDT and CDR2 YNNKEL come from the germline V gene (reference sequence). Losses at the gene ends were 3 bases for V and 4 bases for J; bases not matched to a gene: 3. The length of the CDR3 is 13 residues. CDR3 sequence (DNA): TGTGCCAGCAGCCACGCGGGAGATTACGAGCAGTACTTC. Translating gives CASSHAGDYEQYF.

The chain uses TRBV20-1 and TRBJ2-3, with D perhaps TRBD1 or TRBD2 (5 bases each). Trimming cost V 6 bases and J 2 bases, with 12 bases left between them. CDR3 length equals 13 residues. Germline CDR1 reads DFQATT; CDR2 reads SNEGSKA (reference sequence). The CDR3 is CSAGSGTTDTQYF. The CDR3 coding sequence is TGCAGTGCGGGCTCCGGGACCACAGATACGCAGTATTTT.

The J gene is TRBJ2-5, the V gene TRBV20-1; D not resolved. CDR1 is DFQATT and CDR2 is SNEGSKA in the germline V gene (reference sequence). V was clipped by 7 bases and J by 4 bases, with 16 bases between them. The CDR3 loop spans 13 amino acids. The CDR3 loop is CSGLEQLSETQYF. CDR3 bases: TGCAGTGGTCTGGAGCAACTGTCAGAGACCCAGTACTTC.

The J gene is TRBJ1-5, the V gene TRBV11-2; D remains ambiguous. This CDR3 region has 15 residues. Per germline, CDR1 SGHAT and CDR2 FQNNGV. V lost 1 base and J lost 4, with 11 bases in between. In DNA form, the CDR3 reads TGTGCCAGCAGCTTAGGGGTCACAGCAAATCAGCCCCAGCATTTT. It translates to CASSLGVTANQPQHF.

The rearrangement links TRBV7-2 to TRBJ2-5; 7 bases line up with TRBD1. From germline, CDR1 is SGHTA and CDR2 FQGNSA. The CDR3 length is 16 residues. J was trimmed by 5 bases and V by 3 bases; bases with no gene match: 12. The CDR3 bases are TGTGCCAGCAGCTTCCTAGGATCTACAGGGGATGAGACCCAGTACTTC. This sequence encodes CASSFLGSTGDETQYF.

The rearrangement joins TRBV7-9 to TRBJ2-6; perhaps TRBD1 as D (6 bases). CDR1 SEHNR and CDR2 FQNEAQ come from the germline V gene (reference sequence). The CDR3 is 14 amino acids. Between the trimmed V and J ends, which lost 3 bases and 8 bases, there was a span of 11 bases. The CDR3 region is CASSFDRPTNVLTF. Here the CDR3 DNA reads TGTGCCAGCAGCTTTGACAGGCCAACCAACGTCCTGACTTTC. Complete variable domain (other parts from reference TRBV7-9 and TRBJ2-6): DTGVSQNPRHKITKRGQNVTFRCDPISEHNRLYWYRQTLGQGPEFLTYFQNEAQLEKSRLLSDRFSAERPKGSFSTLEIQRTEQGDSAMYLCASSFDRPTNVLTFGAGSRLTVL.

This chain uses TRBV7-2 with TRBJ1-1; D not resolved. The germline gives CDR1 SGHTA, CDR2 FQGNSA. With 5 bases removed from V and 1 base from J, the gap between germline ends came to 11 bases. The CDR3 runs to 14 residues. This CDR3 reads CASSLIEGNTEAFF. The CDR3 DNA follows: TGTGCCAGCAGCCTCATCGAGGGGAACACTGAAGCTTTCTTT. Filled out from reference TRBV7-2 and TRBJ1-1, the complete variable domain reads GAGVSQSPSNKVTEKGKDVELRCDPISGHTALYWYRQSLGQGLEFLIYFQGNSAPDKSGLPSDRFSAERTGGSVSTLTIQRTQQEDSAVYLCASSLIEGNTEAFFGQGTRLTVV.

The chain uses TRBV29-1 and TRBJ2-5; D is unclear. The CDR3 runs 13 residues. Trimming stripped 2 bases from V and 1 base from J, with 8 bases between. Germline assignment: CDR1 SQVTM and CDR2 ANQGSEA. The CDR3 nucleotides read TGCAGCGTTGAACCAGCCACCCAAGAGACCCAGTACTTC. This sequence encodes CSVEPATQETQYF.